The 3 T cell receptor beta chains in this list originate from one sample, sequenced in a study of control samples from healthy donors and cancer patients. The method was immunoSEQ multiplex PCR; TCRdb's version includes in-frame clones alone and lacks a portion of them. Among about 180,000 clones listed, approximately 92% were seen once. The sample consisted of blood. The receptors were sampled from a man aged 25-40 years in good health.

The V call is TRBV29-1, the J call TRBJ2-7; D tentatively fits TRBD1 or TRBD2 (5 bases each). V lost 6 bases, J lost 1 base, and 10 bases lay in between. Germline lookup yields CDR1 SQVTM and CDR2 ANQGSEA. This CDR3 region has 12 residues. CDR3: CSVADTSYEQYF. CDR3 sequence (DNA): TGCAGCGTAGCGGACACTTCCTACGAGCAGTACTTC.

The rearrangement joins TRBV19 to TRBJ1-1; D is unresolved. CDR1 and CDR2 from the germline V gene are LNHDA and SQIVND (reference sequence). V was cut by 3 bases and J by 0 bases, with 8 bases left in between. CDR3 length: 14 amino acids. For the CDR3, the DNA is TGTGCCAGTAGTATCTACGGACTGAACACTGAAGCTTTCTTT. Residues: CASSIYGLNTEAFF.

The V gene is TRBV29-1, the J gene TRBJ1-4, with D tentatively TRBD1 (5 bases). Looked up from germline, CDR1 is SQVTM and CDR2 is ANQGSEA. This CDR3 spans 12 amino acids. Trimming removed 7 bases from V and 7 bases from J, with 13 bases in between. CDR3 sequence: CSASTDSEKLFF. DNA of the CDR3: TGCAGCGCTTCGACAGACTCTGAAAAACTGTTTTTT.